Detailed here is one T cell receptor (beta chain). Its specificity is not known. This sample is drawn from a study of OX40 agonist ivuxolimab in advanced cancers. Produced via immunoSEQ multiplex PCR; TCRdb's table is partial and in-frame only. The sample carries around 80,000 clones, more than 70% recorded once. Broader study findings: The specificity for antigen of the expanded peripheral T cells was not determined.

Looked up from germline, CDR1 is SGHTA and CDR2 is FQGTGA. The CDR3 extends over 14 amino acids. With 3 bases removed from V and 0 bases from J, the gap between germline ends came to 7 bases. The chain joins TRBV7-3 to TRBJ2-3; possible D gene TRBD1, 6 bases. The sample here was CD4+ or CD8+ T cells sorted from blood, taken in a trial of the OX40 agonist ivuxolimab. The sequence derives from an adult with an advanced solid tumor such as melanoma, head and neck, liver or kidney cancer. CDR3 amino acids: CASSLTGSTDTQYF. Here the CDR3 DNA reads TGTGCCAGCAGCTTGACAGGTAGCACAGATACGCAGTATTTT.